The rows below give T cell receptor beta chains drawn from one sample of a study of cytomegalovirus exposure and HLA in healthy donors. TCRdb's copy holds only in-frame clones and misses some; the assay was immunoSEQ multiplex PCR. The table includes some 56,000 clones, 70% to 85% detected once. Material: PBMCs. The receptors come from a man aged 45 to 65 in good health and CMV-seronegative. The CDR3 runs from the conserved cysteine through the conserved F or W. A D gene is named only where the DNA matches it firmly. The listing skips clone size in some rows; elsewhere it reads once, few, many or a size class.

j_gene: TRBJ2-7; abundance: NA; len: 15; v_gene: TRBV6-6; d_gene: TRBD1; CDR3aa: CASSAGGTGGYEQYF; CDR3nt: TGTGCCAGCAGTGCCGGGGGGACAGGGGGCTACGAGCAGTACTTC
j_gene: TRBJ2-7; abundance: NA; len: 14; v_gene: TRBV2; d_gene: TRBD1; CDR3aa: CASNPGTGWYEQYF; CDR3nt: TGTGCCAGCAACCCCGGGACAGGGTGGTACGAGCAGTACTTC
j_gene: TRBJ2-2; abundance: NA; len: 17; v_gene: TRBV19; d_gene: TRBD1; CDR3aa: CASSAGQGVTNTGELFF; CDR3nt: TGTGCCAGTAGTGCGGGACAGGGGGTGACGAACACCGGGGAGCTGTTTTTT
j_gene: TRBJ2-7; abundance: NA; len: 13; v_gene: TRBV6-5; d_gene: NA; CDR3aa: CASSWRSSGFLYF; CDR3nt: TGTGCCAGCAGTTGGCGGTCATCCGGGTTCTTGTACTTC
j_gene: TRBJ2-7; abundance: NA; len: 13; v_gene: TRBV2; d_gene: TRBD1; CDR3aa: CASTDRGQYEQYF; CDR3nt: TGTGCCAGCACCGACAGGGGGCAGTACGAGCAGTACTTC
j_gene: TRBJ1-6; abundance: NA; len: 16; v_gene: TRBV7-3; d_gene: TRBD1; CDR3aa: CASSSPGTGGYSPLHF; CDR3nt: TGTGCCAGCAGCTCCCCAGGTACAGGGGGCTACTCACCCCTCCACTTT
j_gene: TRBJ1-5; abundance: once; len: 14; v_gene: TRBV2; d_gene: NA; CDR3aa: CASTLRTVNQPQHF; CDR3nt: TGTGCCAGCACCTTAAGGACAGTTAATCAGCCCCAGCATTTT
j_gene: TRBJ2-2; abundance: NA; len: 14; v_gene: TRBV29-1; d_gene: NA; CDR3aa: CSVGVGVNTGELFF; CDR3nt: TGCAGCGTTGGCGTGGGCGTGAACACCGGGGAGCTGTTTTTT
j_gene: TRBJ1-1; abundance: NA; len: 13; v_gene: TRBV4-2; d_gene: NA; CDR3aa: CASSRGSNSEAFF; CDR3nt: TGTGCCAGCAGCCGAGGGAGTAATAGTGAAGCTTTCTTT
j_gene: TRBJ1-5; abundance: NA; len: 16; v_gene: TRBV19; d_gene: TRBD1; CDR3aa: CASLDRGNPSNQPQHF; CDR3nt: TGTGCCAGTTTAGACAGGGGGAATCCTAGCAATCAGCCCCAGCATTTT
j_gene: TRBJ2-2; abundance: NA; len: 14; v_gene: TRBV2; d_gene: TRBD1; CDR3aa: CATRQGFIAGELFF; CDR3nt: TGTGCCACACGACAGGGTTTCATTGCCGGGGAGCTGTTTTTT
j_gene: TRBJ2-1; abundance: NA; len: 16; v_gene: TRBV6-5; d_gene: TRBD1; CDR3aa: CASSYSFGTGGEEQFF; CDR3nt: TGTGCCAGCAGTTACTCGTTTGGGACAGGGGGTGAGGAGCAGTTCTTC
j_gene: TRBJ1-3; abundance: NA; len: 15; v_gene: TRBV29-1; d_gene: TRBD1; CDR3aa: CSALDRGSSGNTIYF; CDR3nt: TGCAGCGCCCTAGACAGGGGGTCCTCTGGAAACACCATATATTTT
j_gene: TRBJ1-1; abundance: NA; len: 14; v_gene: TRBV19; d_gene: TRBD1; CDR3aa: CASSIPGGNTEAFF; CDR3nt: TGTGCCAGTAGTATCCCAGGGGGAAACACTGAAGCTTTCTTT
j_gene: TRBJ2-1; abundance: NA; len: 13; v_gene: TRBV2; d_gene: NA; CDR3aa: CASSEAREHEQFF; CDR3nt: TGTGCCAGCAGTGAAGCCAGGGAACATGAGCAGTTCTTC
j_gene: TRBJ1-5; abundance: medium-sized; len: 13; v_gene: TRBV25-1; d_gene: NA; CDR3aa: CASSDRNNQPQHF; CDR3nt: TGTGCCAGCAGTGACAGGAACAATCAGCCCCAGCATTTT
j_gene: TRBJ2-3; abundance: few; len: 16; v_gene: TRBV18; d_gene: NA; CDR3aa: CASSPLGQTGTDTQYF; CDR3nt: TGTGCCAGCTCACCTCTAGGACAGACCGGCACAGATACGCAGTATTTT
j_gene: TRBJ2-1; abundance: NA; len: 17; v_gene: TRBV7-9; d_gene: TRBD2; CDR3aa: CASSTGTRTLGGDEQFF; CDR3nt: TGTGCCAGCAGCACCGGGACTAGGACCCTTGGCGGCGATGAGCAGTTCTTC
j_gene: TRBJ2-7; abundance: NA; len: 12; v_gene: TRBV7-9; d_gene: NA; CDR3aa: CASHAEAMVWYF; CDR3nt: TGTGCCAGCCACGCGGAGGCAATGGTATGGTACTTC
j_gene: TRBJ2-1; abundance: NA; len: 14; v_gene: TRBV13; d_gene: NA; CDR3aa: CASRVDSYHNEQFF; CDR3nt: TGTGCCAGCAGGGTCGACAGCTACCACAATGAGCAGTTCTTC
j_gene: TRBJ2-2; abundance: few; len: 18; v_gene: TRBV2; d_gene: TRBD2; CDR3aa: CASGRGTSGGAVPGELFF; CDR3nt: TGTGCCAGCGGTCGGGGGACTAGCGGGGGGGCAGTCCCCGGGGAGCTGTTTTTT
j_gene: TRBJ2-1; abundance: few; len: 13; v_gene: TRBV7-3; d_gene: NA; CDR3aa: CASSSGQLNEQFF; CDR3nt: TGTGCCAGCAGCTCCGGACAGTTGAATGAGCAGTTCTTC
j_gene: TRBJ2-2; abundance: NA; len: 17; v_gene: TRBV14; d_gene: TRBD1; CDR3aa: CASSQDPGTGVTGELFF; CDR3nt: TGTGCCAGCAGCCAAGATCCCGGGACAGGGGTCACCGGGGAGCTGTTTTTT
j_gene: TRBJ2-5; abundance: NA; len: 15; v_gene: TRBV4-2; d_gene: TRBD1; CDR3aa: CASSQRRDSQETQYF; CDR3nt: TGTGCCAGCAGCCAACGAAGGGACAGCCAAGAGACCCAGTACTTC
j_gene: TRBJ2-5; abundance: NA; len: 16; v_gene: TRBV11-2; d_gene: NA; CDR3aa: CASSLGEVGNQETQYF; CDR3nt: TGTGCCAGCAGCTTGGGAGAGGTGGGAAACCAAGAGACCCAGTACTTC
j_gene: TRBJ1-5; abundance: NA; len: 13; v_gene: TRBV7-2; d_gene: TRBD1; CDR3aa: CASSRQGEQPQHF; CDR3nt: TGTGCCAGCAGTCGACAGGGAGAACAGCCCCAGCATTTT
j_gene: TRBJ2-7; abundance: NA; len: 16; v_gene: TRBV5-1; d_gene: NA; CDR3aa: CASSLDSNGGSYEQYF; CDR3nt: TGCGCCAGCAGCTTGGACTCTAACGGGGGTTCCTACGAGCAGTACTTC
j_gene: TRBJ2-7; abundance: NA; len: 15; v_gene: TRBV27; d_gene: NA; CDR3aa: CASSSGWGGAYEQYF; CDR3nt: TGTGCCAGCAGTTCGGGGTGGGGGGGCGCCTACGAGCAGTACTTC